This T cell receptor beta chain is drawn from a study of blood T cell repertoires in COVID-19. Study as a whole: Nucleic acid was either cDNA or gDNA, and it came from T cells, B-cell-depleted T cells, or PBMCs.

Losses at the gene ends were 2 bases for V and 11 bases for J; bases not matched to a gene: 6. The germline V gene encodes CDR1 ENHRY and CDR2 SYGVKD. CDR3 length: 13 residues. This clone was counted only a few times. Per the original methods: Nucleated cell counts were estimated from reference gene primer amplification. Using immunoSEQ multiplex PCR, the repertoire was profiled, and TCRdb retains in-frame clones only, with some absent. The V and J calls and clone size come from that table; D and trimming were worked out from the DNA. Among 200,000 to 300,000 clones, 87% were seen once, and the ten largest hold around 2.5%.

Sequenced sample: peripheral blood. The clonotype originates from a woman between 45 and 60 years old with acute or convalescent COVID-19. This rearrangement joins TRBV10-3 to TRBJ2-1, with 7 bases that match TRBD1. The CDR3: CAISEQGQPKQFF. As DNA, the CDR3 is TGTGCCATCAGTGAGCAGGGACAGCCCAAGCAGTTCTTC.